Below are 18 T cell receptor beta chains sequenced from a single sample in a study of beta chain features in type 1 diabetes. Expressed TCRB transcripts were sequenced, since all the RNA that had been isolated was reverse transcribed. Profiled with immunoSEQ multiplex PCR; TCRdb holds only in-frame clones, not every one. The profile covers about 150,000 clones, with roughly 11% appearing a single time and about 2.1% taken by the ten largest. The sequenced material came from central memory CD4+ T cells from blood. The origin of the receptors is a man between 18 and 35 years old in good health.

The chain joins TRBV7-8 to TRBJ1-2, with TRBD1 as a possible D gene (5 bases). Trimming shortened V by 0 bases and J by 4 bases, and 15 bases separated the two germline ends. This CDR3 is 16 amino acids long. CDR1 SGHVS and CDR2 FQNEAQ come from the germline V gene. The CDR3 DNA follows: TGTGCCAGCAGCTTAGCGGGCAGGGAGGCCCTCTATGGCTACACCTTC. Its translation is CASSLAGREALYGYTF.

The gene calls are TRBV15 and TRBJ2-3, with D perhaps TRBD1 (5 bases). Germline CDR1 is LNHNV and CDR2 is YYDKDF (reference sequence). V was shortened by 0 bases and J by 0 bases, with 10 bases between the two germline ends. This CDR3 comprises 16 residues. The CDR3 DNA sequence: TGTGCCACCAGCAGAGATCCCGCAGGGAGCACAGATACGCAGTATTTT. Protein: CATSRDPAGSTDTQYF.

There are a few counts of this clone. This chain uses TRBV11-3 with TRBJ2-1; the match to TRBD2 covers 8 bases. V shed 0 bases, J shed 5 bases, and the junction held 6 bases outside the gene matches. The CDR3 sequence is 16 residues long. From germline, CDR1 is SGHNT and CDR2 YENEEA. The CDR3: CASSLETGGPHNEQFF. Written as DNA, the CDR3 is TGTGCCAGCAGCTTAGAAACGGGAGGGCCCCACAATGAGCAGTTCTTC.

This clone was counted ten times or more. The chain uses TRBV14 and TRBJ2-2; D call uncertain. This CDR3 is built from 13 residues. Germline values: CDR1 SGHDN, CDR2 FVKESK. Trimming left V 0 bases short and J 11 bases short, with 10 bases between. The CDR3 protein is CASSQDFGVELFF. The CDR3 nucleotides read TGTGCCAGCAGCCAAGATTTTGGGGTAGAGCTGTTTTTT.

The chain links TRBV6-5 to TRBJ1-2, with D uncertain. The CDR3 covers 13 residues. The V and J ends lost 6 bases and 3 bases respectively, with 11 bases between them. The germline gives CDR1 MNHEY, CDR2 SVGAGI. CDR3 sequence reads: CASSPGRDYGYTF. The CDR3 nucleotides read TGTGCCAGCAGCCCCGGCCGGGACTATGGCTACACCTTC.

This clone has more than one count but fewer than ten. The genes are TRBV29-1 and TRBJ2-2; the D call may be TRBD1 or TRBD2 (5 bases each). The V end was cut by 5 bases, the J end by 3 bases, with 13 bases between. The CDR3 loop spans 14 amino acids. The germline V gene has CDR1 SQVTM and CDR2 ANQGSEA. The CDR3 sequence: CSVTGPRDTGELFF. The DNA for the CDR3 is TGCAGCGTTACGGGACCCCGGGACACCGGGGAGCTGTTTTTT.

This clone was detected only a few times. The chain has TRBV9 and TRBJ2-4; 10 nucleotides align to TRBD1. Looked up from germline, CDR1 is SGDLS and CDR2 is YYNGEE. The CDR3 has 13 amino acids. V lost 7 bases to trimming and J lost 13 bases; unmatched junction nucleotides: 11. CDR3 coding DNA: TGTGCCAGCGGACCCTCCGGGACAGGGGCGCAGTACTTC. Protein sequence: CASGPSGTGAQYF.

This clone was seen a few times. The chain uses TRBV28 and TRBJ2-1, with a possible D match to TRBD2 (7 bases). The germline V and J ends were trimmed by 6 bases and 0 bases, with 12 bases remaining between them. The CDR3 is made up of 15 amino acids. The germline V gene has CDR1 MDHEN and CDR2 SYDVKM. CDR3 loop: CASSVGGASYNEQFF. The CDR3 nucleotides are TGTGCCAGCAGCGTAGGGGGGGCCTCCTACAATGAGCAGTTCTTC.

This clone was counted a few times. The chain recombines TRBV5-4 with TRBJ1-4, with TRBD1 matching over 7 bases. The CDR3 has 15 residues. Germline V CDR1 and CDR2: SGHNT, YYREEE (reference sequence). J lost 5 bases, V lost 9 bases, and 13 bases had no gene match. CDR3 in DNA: TGTGCCACCTCGGACAGGAGAAGCTTAAATGAAAAACTGTTTTTT. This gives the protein CATSDRRSLNEKLFF.

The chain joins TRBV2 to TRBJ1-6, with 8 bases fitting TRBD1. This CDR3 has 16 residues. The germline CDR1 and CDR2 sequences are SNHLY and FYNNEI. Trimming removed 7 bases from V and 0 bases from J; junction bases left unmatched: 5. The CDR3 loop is CASKITGGSYNSPLHF. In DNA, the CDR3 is TGTGCCAGCAAAATTACAGGGGGCTCCTATAATTCACCCCTCCACTTT.

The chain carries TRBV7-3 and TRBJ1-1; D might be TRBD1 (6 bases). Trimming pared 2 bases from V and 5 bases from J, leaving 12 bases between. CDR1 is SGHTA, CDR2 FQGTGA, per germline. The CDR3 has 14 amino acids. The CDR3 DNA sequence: TGTGCCAGCAGCTTATTTGCAGGGGAGACTGAAGCTTTCTTT. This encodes CASSLFAGETEAFF.

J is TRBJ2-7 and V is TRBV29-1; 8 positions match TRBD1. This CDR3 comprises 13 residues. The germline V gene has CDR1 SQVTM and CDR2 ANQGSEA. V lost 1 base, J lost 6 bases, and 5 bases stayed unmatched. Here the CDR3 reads CSVEGTGYAEQYF. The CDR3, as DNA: TGCAGCGTTGAAGGGACAGGGTATGCCGAGCAGTACTTC.

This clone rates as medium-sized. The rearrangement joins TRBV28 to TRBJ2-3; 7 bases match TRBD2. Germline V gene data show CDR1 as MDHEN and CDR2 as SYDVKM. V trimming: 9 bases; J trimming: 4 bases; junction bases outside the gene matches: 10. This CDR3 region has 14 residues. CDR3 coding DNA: TGTGCCAGTGGGAGGGAGCGAGGTGCAGATACGCAGTATTTT. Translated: CASGRERGADTQYF. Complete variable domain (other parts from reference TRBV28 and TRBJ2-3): DVKVTQSSRYLVKRTGEKVFLECVQDMDHENMFWYRQDPGLGLRLIYFSYDVKMKEKGDIPEGYSVSREKKERFSLILESASTNQTSMYLCASGRERGADTQYFGPGTRLTVL.

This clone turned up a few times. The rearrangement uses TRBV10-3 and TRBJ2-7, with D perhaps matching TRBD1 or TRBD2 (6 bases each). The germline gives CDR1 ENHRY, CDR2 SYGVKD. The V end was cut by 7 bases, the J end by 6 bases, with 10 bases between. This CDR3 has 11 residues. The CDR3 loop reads CAIKGGSEQYF. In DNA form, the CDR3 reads TGTGCCATCAAAGGGGGGAGCGAGCAGTACTTC.

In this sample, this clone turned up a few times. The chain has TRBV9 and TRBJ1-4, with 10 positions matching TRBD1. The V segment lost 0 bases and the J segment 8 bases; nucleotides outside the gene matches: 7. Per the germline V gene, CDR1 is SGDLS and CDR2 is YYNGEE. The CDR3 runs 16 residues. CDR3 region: CASSVAYGQGEEKLFF. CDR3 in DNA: TGTGCCAGCAGCGTAGCCTATGGACAGGGGGAGGAAAAACTGTTTTTT.

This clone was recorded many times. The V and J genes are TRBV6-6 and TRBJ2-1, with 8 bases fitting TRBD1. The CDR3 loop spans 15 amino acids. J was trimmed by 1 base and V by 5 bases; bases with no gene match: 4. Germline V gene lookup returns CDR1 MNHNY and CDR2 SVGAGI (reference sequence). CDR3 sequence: CASSQQGGSYNEQFF. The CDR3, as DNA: TGTGCCAGCAGTCAACAGGGGGGTTCCTACAATGAGCAGTTCTTC.

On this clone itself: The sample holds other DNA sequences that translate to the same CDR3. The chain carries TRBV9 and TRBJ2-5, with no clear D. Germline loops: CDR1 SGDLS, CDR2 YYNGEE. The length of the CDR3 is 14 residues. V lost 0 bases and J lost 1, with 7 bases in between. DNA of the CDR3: TGTGCCAGCAGCGTAGAACCAGGCCAAGAGACCCAGTACTTC. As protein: CASSVEPGQETQYF.

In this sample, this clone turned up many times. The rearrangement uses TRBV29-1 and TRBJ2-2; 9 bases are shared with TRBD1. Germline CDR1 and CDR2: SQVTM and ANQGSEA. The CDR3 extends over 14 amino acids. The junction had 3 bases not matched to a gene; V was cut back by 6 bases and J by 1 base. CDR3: CSVGDRVNTGELFF. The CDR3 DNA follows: TGCAGCGTGGGGGACAGGGTGAACACCGGGGAGCTGTTTTTT.